The count of the clone carrying this T cell receptor (beta chain) is one. Its antigen is currently unknown. This sample is part of a study of OX40 agonist ivuxolimab in advanced cancers. Overall study: The group had a mean age of 60 years, ranged from roughly 23 to 90, and was roughly 80% male. Whole-study findings and limits: At 0.1 to 3.0 mg/kg, clonal expansion of CD4+ and CD8+ blood T cells had occurred by week 6.

Here immunoSEQ multiplex PCR was the method, and the copy in TCRdb shows in-frame clones only, minus some. The table shows fewer than 75,000 clones, with approximately 90% occurring only once. Sampled blood was obtained at baseline, cycle 4 day 1, and cycle 7 day 1. Trimming cost V 3 bases and J 2 bases, with 10 bases left between them. Germline loops: CDR1 MDHEN, CDR2 SYDVKM. The CDR3 totals 14 residues. The genes are TRBV28 and TRBJ1-2; tentatively, D is TRBD1 (6 bases). This sequence originates from an adult with an advanced solid tumor such as melanoma, head and neck, liver or kidney cancer. The material sequenced was CD4+ or CD8+ T cells sorted from blood, taken in a trial of the OX40 agonist ivuxolimab. CDR3 residues: CASSLGGPNYGYTF. The CDR3, as DNA: TGTGCCAGCAGTTTGGGGGGGCCAAACTATGGCTACACCTTC.